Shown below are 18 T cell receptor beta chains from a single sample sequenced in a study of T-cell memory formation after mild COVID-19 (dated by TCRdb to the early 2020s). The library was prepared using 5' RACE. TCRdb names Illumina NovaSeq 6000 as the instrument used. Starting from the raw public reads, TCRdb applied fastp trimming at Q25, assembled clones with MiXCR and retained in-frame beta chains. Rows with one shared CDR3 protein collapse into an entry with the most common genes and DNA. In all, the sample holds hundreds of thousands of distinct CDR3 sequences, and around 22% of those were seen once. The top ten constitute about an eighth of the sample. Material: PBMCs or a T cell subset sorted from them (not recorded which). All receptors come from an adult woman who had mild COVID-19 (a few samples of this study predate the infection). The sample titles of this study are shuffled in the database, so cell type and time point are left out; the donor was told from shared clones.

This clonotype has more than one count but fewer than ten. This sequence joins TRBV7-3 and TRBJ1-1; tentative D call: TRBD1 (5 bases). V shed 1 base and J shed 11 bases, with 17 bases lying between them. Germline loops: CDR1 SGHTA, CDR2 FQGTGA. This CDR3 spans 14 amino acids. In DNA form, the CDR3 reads TGTGCCAGCAGCTTAATGCCAGGGAGGGACGGCGCTTTCTTT. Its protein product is CASSLMPGRDGAFF.

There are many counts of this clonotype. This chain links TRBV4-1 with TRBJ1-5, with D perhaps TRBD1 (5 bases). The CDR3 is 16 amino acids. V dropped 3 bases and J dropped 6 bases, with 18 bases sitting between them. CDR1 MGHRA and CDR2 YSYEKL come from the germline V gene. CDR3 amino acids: CASSQTELRGVQPQHF. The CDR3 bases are TGCGCCAGCAGCCAGACAGAATTACGAGGGGTTCAGCCCCAGCATTTT.

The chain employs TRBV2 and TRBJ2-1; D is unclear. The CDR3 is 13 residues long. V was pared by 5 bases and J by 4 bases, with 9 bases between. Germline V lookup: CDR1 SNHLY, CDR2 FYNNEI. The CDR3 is CASSMRQYNEQFF. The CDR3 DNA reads TGTGCCAGCAGTATGCGCCAGTACAATGAGCAGTTCTTC.

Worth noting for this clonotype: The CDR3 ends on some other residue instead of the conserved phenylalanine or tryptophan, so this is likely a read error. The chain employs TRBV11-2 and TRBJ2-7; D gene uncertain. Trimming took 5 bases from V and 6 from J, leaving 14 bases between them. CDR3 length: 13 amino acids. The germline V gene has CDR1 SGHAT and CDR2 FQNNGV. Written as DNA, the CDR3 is TGTGCCAGCAGCCCCCCCCTGGGGATCGAGCAGTACCTC. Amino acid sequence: CASSPPLGIEQYL.

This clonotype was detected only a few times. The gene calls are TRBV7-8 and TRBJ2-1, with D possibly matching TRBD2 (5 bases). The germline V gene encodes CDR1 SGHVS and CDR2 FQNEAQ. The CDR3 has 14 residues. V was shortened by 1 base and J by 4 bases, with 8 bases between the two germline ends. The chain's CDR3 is CASSLVTRYNEQFF. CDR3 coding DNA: TGTGCCAGCAGCTTAGTCACTAGGTACAATGAGCAGTTCTTC.

The CDR3 region has the DNA TGTGCCAGCAGCTCCAGGATTAGCTCCTACAATGAGCAGTTCTTC. The encoded protein is CASSSRISSYNEQFF. V gene TRBV5-5 combines with J gene TRBJ2-1; D unresolved. The CDR3 is made up of 15 amino acids. Germline CDR1 reads SGHKS; CDR2 reads YYEKEE (reference sequence). Trimming left V 3 bases short and J 0 bases short, with 10 bases between.

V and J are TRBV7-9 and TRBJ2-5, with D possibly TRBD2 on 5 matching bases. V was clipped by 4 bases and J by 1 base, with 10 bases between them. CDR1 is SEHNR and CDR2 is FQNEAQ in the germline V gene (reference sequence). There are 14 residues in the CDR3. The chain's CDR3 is CASSSSGVQETQYF. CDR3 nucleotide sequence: TGTGCCAGCAGCTCCAGCGGAGTCCAAGAGACCCAGTACTTC. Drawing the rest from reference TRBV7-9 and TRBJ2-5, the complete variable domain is DTGVSQNPRHKITKRGQNVTFRCDPISEHNRLYWYRQTLGQGPEFLTYFQNEAQLEKSRLLSDRFSAERPKGSFSTLEIQRTEQGDSAMYLCASSSSGVQETQYFGPGTRLLVL.

The CDR3 loop is CSATRDPRETQYF. The DNA of the CDR3 is TGCAGTGCGACCCGGGACCCACGGGAGACCCAGTACTTC. The chain is built from TRBV20-1 and TRBJ2-5; tentatively, D is TRBD1 or TRBD2 (5 bases each). Per germline, CDR1 DFQATT and CDR2 SNEGSKA (reference sequence). V was shortened by 6 bases and J by 5 bases, with 16 bases between the two germline ends. The CDR3 is 13 amino acids.

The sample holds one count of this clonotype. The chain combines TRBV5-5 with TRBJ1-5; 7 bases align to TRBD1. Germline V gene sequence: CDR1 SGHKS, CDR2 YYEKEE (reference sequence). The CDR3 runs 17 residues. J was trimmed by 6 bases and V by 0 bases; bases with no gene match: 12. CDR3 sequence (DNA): TGTGCCAGCAGCTTGGTGCCAGGGGGATTATGGCGTCAGCCCCAGCATTTT. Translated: CASSLVPGGLWRQPQHF.

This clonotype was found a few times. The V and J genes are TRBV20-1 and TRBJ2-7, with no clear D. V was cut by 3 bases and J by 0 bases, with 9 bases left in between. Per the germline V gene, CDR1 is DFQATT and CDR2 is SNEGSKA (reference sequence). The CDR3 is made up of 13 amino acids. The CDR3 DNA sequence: TGCAGTGCTAGGACCGTAAACTCCTACGAGCAGTACTTC. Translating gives CSARTVNSYEQYF.

The CDR3 coding sequence is TGTGCCAGCAGCCACGAGGGGCCCTACGAGCAGTACTTC. It specifies CASSHEGPYEQYF. V gene TRBV7-6 combines with J gene TRBJ2-7; D could derive from TRBD1 or TRBD2 (5 bases each). This CDR3 comprises 13 residues. Germline values: CDR1 SGHVS, CDR2 FNYEAQ. Deletions cut 5 bases from V and 2 bases from J, with 10 bases between.

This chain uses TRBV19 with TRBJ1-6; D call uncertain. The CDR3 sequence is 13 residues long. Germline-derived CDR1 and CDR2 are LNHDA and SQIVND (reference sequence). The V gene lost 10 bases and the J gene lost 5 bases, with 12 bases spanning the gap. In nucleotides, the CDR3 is TGTGCCACATCCCCTTCGGATAATTCACCCCTCCACTTT. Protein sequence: CATSPSDNSPLHF.

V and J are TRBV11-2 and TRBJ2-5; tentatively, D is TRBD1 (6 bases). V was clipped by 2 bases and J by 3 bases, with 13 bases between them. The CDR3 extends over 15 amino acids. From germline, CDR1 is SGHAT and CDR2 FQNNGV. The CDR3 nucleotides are TGTGCCAGCAGCTTATTCGCGCGGACAGAAGAGACCCAGTACTTC. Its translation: CASSLFARTEETQYF.

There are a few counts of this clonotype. The CDR3 reads CASSFLDRVNEQFF. CDR3 nucleotides: TGTGCCAGCAGCTTTCTGGACAGGGTCAATGAGCAGTTCTTC. This chain connects TRBV5-6 to TRBJ2-1; 8 nucleotides align to TRBD1. This CDR3 spans 14 amino acids. J lost 6 bases, V lost 2 bases, and 4 bases had no gene match. Germline assignment: CDR1 SGHDT and CDR2 YYEEEE.

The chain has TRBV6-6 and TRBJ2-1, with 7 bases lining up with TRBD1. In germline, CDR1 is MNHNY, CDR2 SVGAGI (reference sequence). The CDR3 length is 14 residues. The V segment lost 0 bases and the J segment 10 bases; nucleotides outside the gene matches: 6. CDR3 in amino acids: CASSYSRQGEEQFF. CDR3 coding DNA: TGTGCCAGCAGTTACTCTCGACAGGGAGAGGAGCAGTTCTTC.

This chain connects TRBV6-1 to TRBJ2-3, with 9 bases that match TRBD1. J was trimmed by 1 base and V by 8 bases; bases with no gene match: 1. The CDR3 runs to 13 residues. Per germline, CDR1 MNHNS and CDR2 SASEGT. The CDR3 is CASRDRGTDTQYF. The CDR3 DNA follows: TGTGCCAGCCGGGACAGGGGCACAGATACGCAGTATTTT.

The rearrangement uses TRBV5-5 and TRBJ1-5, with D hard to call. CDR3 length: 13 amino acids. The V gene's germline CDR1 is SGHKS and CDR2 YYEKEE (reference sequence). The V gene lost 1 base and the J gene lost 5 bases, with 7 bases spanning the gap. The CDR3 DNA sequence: TGTGCCAGCAGCTTGAGGCAGTATCAGCCCCAGCATTTT. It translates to CASSLRQYQPQHF.

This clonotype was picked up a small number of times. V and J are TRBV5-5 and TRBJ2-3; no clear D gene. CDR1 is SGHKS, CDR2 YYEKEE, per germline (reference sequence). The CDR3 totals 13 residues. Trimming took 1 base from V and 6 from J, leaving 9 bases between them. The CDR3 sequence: CASSLQSADTQYF. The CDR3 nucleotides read TGTGCCAGCAGCTTGCAATCTGCGGATACGCAGTATTTT.